Below, 21 T cell receptor beta chains from the same sample are listed, as sequenced in a study of regulatory T cells in long-lasting Graves disease. Sequencing libraries for TCR beta were prepared with iRepertoire HTBI primers and Arm-PCR of CDR3 regions. TCRdb itself ran the multiplex PCR reads through MiXCR, one entry per CDR3 protein. The repertoire holds roughly 380,000 distinct CDR3 sequences, with about 16% as singletons. The time point was: newly diagnosed GD, antithyroid drugs for less than 3 months. PBMC-derived RNA was used for the TCR library. The sample was peripheral blood mononuclear cells (PBMCs), taken at new diagnosis, from a patient treated with antithyroid drugs. All receptors come from a female donor with Graves disease.

V gene TRBV7-9 combines with J gene TRBJ2-2, with D maybe TRBD1 (6 bases). CDR3 size: 15 residues. V dropped 6 bases and J dropped 1 base, with 12 bases sitting between them. Germline V gene lookup returns CDR1 SEHNR and CDR2 FQNEAQ (reference sequence). The CDR3 DNA follows: TGTGCCAGCAGGCAGGGGATAGGGAACACCGGGGAGCTGTTTTTT. Amino acid sequence: CASRQGIGNTGELFF.

This clonotype was seen at least ten times. The chain employs TRBV7-3 and TRBJ2-4; the match to TRBD1 covers 7 bases. Unmatched junction bases numbered 10, after V lost 7 bases and J lost 7 bases. The CDR3 extends over 14 amino acids. The germline V gene encodes CDR1 SGHTA and CDR2 FQGTGA. This chain's CDR3 is CASNPIDRVNIQYF. The CDR3 DNA reads as TGTGCCAGCAACCCCATCGACAGGGTTAACATTCAGTACTTC.

There are many counts of this clonotype. V gene TRBV20-1 combines with J gene TRBJ1-4, with D perhaps matching TRBD1 (6 bases). CDR3 length equals 14 residues. V gave up 5 bases and J gave up 4 bases, with 14 bases separating them. CDR1 DFQATT and CDR2 SNEGSKA come from the germline V gene (reference sequence). The DNA for the CDR3 is TGCAGTGCTTACCAGGGAGGGGGTAATGAAAAACTGTTTTTT. Translating it yields CSAYQGGGNEKLFF.

This clonotype appeared many times. This chain joins TRBV7-9 and TRBJ2-1; D remains ambiguous. Trimming pared 1 base from V and 9 bases from J, leaving 19 bases between. The CDR3 sequence is 16 residues long. The germline CDR1 and CDR2 sequences are SEHNR and FQNEAQ (reference sequence). CDR3 protein: CASSLGSTPPFVEQFF. In nucleotides, the CDR3 is TGTGCCAGCAGCTTAGGGTCGACACCCCCTTTTGTTGAGCAGTTCTTC. The full variable domain, completed using reference TRBV7-9 and TRBJ2-1, is DTGVSQNPRHKITKRGQNVTFRCDPISEHNRLYWYRQTLGQGPEFLTYFQNEAQLEKSRLLSDRFSAERPKGSFSTLEIQRTEQGDSAMYLCASSLGSTPPFVEQFFGPGTRLTVL.

This clonotype came up many times. V gene TRBV12-3 or TRBV12-4 combines with J gene TRBJ1-1, with TRBD1 identical over 10 bases. The V segment lost 3 bases and the J segment 6 bases; nucleotides outside the gene matches: 10. The CDR3 spans 16 residues. Here the CDR3 DNA reads TGTGCCAGCAGTTTTTTCTCCGGGACAGGGGAGCCTGAAGCTTTCTTT. The encoded protein is CASSFFSGTGEPEAFF.

In this sample, this clonotype turned up many times. The V gene is TRBV18, the J gene TRBJ2-1; D is ambiguous. This CDR3 region has 11 residues. Looked up from germline, CDR1 is KGHSH and CDR2 is LQKENI. V dropped 2 bases and J dropped 9 bases, with 5 bases sitting between them. The CDR3 is CASSPGFEQFF. Here the CDR3 DNA reads TGTGCCAGCTCACCAGGGTTTGAGCAGTTCTTC.

This clonotype was seen ten or more times. This chain connects TRBV9 to TRBJ1-1; D might be TRBD1 (5 bases). CDR1 is SGDLS, CDR2 YYNGEE, per germline. Deletions cut 4 bases from V and 4 bases from J, with 14 bases between. The CDR3 is made up of 14 amino acids. The CDR3 here is CASSTSGRGTEAFF. In DNA form, the CDR3 reads TGTGCCAGCAGCACCTCAGGGAGGGGCACTGAAGCTTTCTTT.

Only one count was recorded for this clonotype. V and J are TRBV20-1 and TRBJ1-1; D is ambiguous. The CDR3 runs to 10 residues. Germline CDR1 reads DFQATT; CDR2 reads SNEGSKA (reference sequence). Trimming shortened V by 4 bases and J by 4 bases, and 4 bases separated the two germline ends. The CDR3 region is CSAKGTEAFF. DNA of the CDR3: TGCAGTGCTAAGGGCACTGAAGCTTTCTTT.

The table lists this clonotype with a few counts. The V gene is TRBV6-2 or TRBV6-3, the J gene TRBJ2-7, with TRBD2 matching 8 bases. The CDR3 sequence is 15 residues long. Trimming removed 2 bases from V and 3 bases from J; junction bases left unmatched: 6. Per germline, CDR1 MNHEY and CDR2 SVGEGT. CDR3 nucleotides: TGTGCCAGCAGTTACACGGGAGGGTCTATCTACGAGCAGTACTTC. Its translation is CASSYTGGSIYEQYF.

In its sample, this clonotype was seen many times. CDR3 region: CASSFVRGKGEQFF. CDR3 coding DNA: TGTGCCAGCAGTTTCGTTAGGGGGAAAGGTGAGCAGTTCTTC. The chain recombines TRBV27 with TRBJ2-1, with D perhaps TRBD1 (6 bases). V was trimmed by 3 bases and J by 9 bases, leaving 15 bases between them. Per germline, CDR1 MNHEY and CDR2 SMNVEV (reference sequence). The CDR3 is 14 amino acids.

This clonotype was detected ten times or more. The V and J genes are TRBV27 and TRBJ2-1; D is possibly TRBD2 (6 bases). In germline, CDR1 is MNHEY, CDR2 SMNVEV (reference sequence). Trimming left V 6 bases short and J 6 bases short, with 15 bases between. The CDR3 is made up of 14 amino acids. The CDR3 nucleotides are TGTGCCAGCAGCCCGGGACTGGTGGGCAATGAGCAGTTCTTC. This sequence encodes CASSPGLVGNEQFF.

This clonotype was seen at least ten times. The CDR3 is CASTHPTGGHEQFF. For the CDR3, the DNA is TGTGCCAGCACTCATCCCACAGGGGGCCATGAGCAGTTCTTC. The chain carries TRBV28 and TRBJ2-1, with 9 nucleotides matching TRBD1. Germline CDR1 and CDR2: MDHEN and SYDVKM. The junction had 9 bases not matched to a gene; V was cut back by 7 bases and J by 8 bases. The CDR3 has 14 residues.

J is TRBJ2-3 and V is TRBV28; 8 bases line up with TRBD1. The CDR3 runs to 15 residues. V shed 4 bases, J shed 5 bases, and the junction held 8 bases outside the gene matches. In germline, CDR1 is MDHEN, CDR2 SYDVKM. The CDR3 protein is CASSSLRGLGDTQYF. The DNA for the CDR3 is TGTGCCAGCAGTTCCCTCAGGGGGCTCGGAGATACGCAGTATTTT.

The sample holds many counts of this clonotype. The genes are TRBV20-1 and TRBJ2-7, with a tentative D call TRBD2 (7 bases). The CDR3 runs to 13 residues. V lost 3 bases, J lost 8 bases, and 17 bases lay in between. Per the germline V gene, CDR1 is DFQATT and CDR2 is SNEGSKA (reference sequence). CDR3 in amino acids: CSARNEGGAKQYF. In DNA form, the CDR3 reads TGCAGTGCTAGGAACGAGGGGGGGGCGAAGCAGTACTTC.

V usage is TRBV25-1 and J usage is TRBJ2-5; the D gene is possibly TRBD1 (5 bases). V was cut by 3 bases and J by 2 bases, with 13 bases left in between. Germline V CDR1 and CDR2: MGHDK, SYGVNS. The CDR3 covers 15 residues. The CDR3 DNA reads as TGTGCCAGCAGTGATCTCTCCGACAGACAAGAGACCCAGTACTTC. It is translated as CASSDLSDRQETQYF.

This clonotype came up many times. The chain employs TRBV20-1 and TRBJ1-1, with a tentative D call TRBD1 (6 bases). The CDR3 consists of 13 residues. Germline-derived CDR1 and CDR2 are DFQATT and SNEGSKA (reference sequence). CDR3 loop: CRPRVQGDTEAFF. The CDR3 region has the DNA TGCAGGCCGAGGGTACAGGGAGACACTGAAGCTTTCTTT.

At least ten counts were recorded for this clonotype. J is TRBJ2-1 and V is TRBV7-9; TRBD2 agrees at 7 bases. V lost 3 bases and J lost 7; bases outside the gene matches: 9. The V gene's germline CDR1 is SEHNR and CDR2 FQNEAQ (reference sequence). This CDR3 has 15 amino acids. CDR3 sequence: CASSFTSARGNEQFF. DNA for the CDR3: TGTGCCAGCAGCTTCACTAGCGCCAGAGGGAATGAGCAGTTCTTC. Full variable domain (missing parts from reference TRBV7-9 and TRBJ2-1): DTGVSQNPRHKITKRGQNVTFRCDPISEHNRLYWYRQTLGQGPEFLTYFQNEAQLEKSRLLSDRFSAERPKGSFSTLEIQRTEQGDSAMYLCASSFTSARGNEQFFGPGTRLTVL.

There are a few counts of this clonotype. This sequence joins TRBV6-2 or TRBV6-3 and TRBJ2-1; 9 bases fit TRBD2. CDR3 length equals 19 residues. J was trimmed by 5 bases and V by 0 bases; bases with no gene match: 14. Germline values: CDR1 MNHEY, CDR2 SVGEGT. CDR3 protein: CASSYSTRGGGGPNNEQFF. The CDR3, as DNA: TGTGCCAGCAGTTACTCGACGCGCGGCGGGGGGGGGCCCAACAATGAGCAGTTCTTC.

This clonotype has at least ten counts. This sequence joins TRBV5-4 and TRBJ2-3, with D unclear. The germline gives CDR1 SGHNT, CDR2 YYREEE (reference sequence). The CDR3 has 15 residues. V was pared by 0 bases and J by 0 bases, with 8 bases between. In DNA form, the CDR3 reads TGTGCCAGCAGCTTGGAACAGCCTAGCACAGATACGCAGTATTTT. Translated, it gives CASSLEQPSTDTQYF.

This clonotype was observed many times. V and J are TRBV30 and TRBJ2-5; D is undetermined. V lost 2 bases and J lost 2, with 9 bases in between. The CDR3 covers 13 residues. Germline V CDR1 and CDR2: GTSNPN, SVGIG (reference sequence). This chain's CDR3 is CAWSWIGQETQYF. The CDR3 nucleotides read TGTGCCTGGAGTTGGATAGGACAAGAGACCCAGTACTTC.

This clonotype came up many times. This CDR3 is CASSYPPGHGDLYEQYF. CDR3 bases: TGTGCCAGCAGTTACCCCCCGGGACACGGAGATCTCTACGAGCAGTACTTC. The chain links TRBV6-5 to TRBJ2-7; weak D call: TRBD1 (6 bases). V was pared by 2 bases and J by 3 bases, with 20 bases between. From germline, CDR1 is MNHEY and CDR2 SVGAGI. CDR3 length: 17 residues.